The TCR beta chain under discussion was sequenced for a study of shared clonotypes between healthy human individuals. Naive CD8 populations comprised CD45RO-negative cells positively selected for CCR7, excluding terminally differentiated effector memory CD45RA+ cells. Study donors comprised healthy, HIV-negative adults devoid of recent acute infection or vaccination. The CDR3 consists of 17 residues. The germline V gene encodes CDR1 SEHNR and CDR2 FQNEAQ (reference sequence). Trimming took off 1 base at V and 0 bases at J, with 15 bases between the two ends. As processed by the authors: From ImmunoSEQ came sequences covering only the junction and carrying no quality scores, so filtering differed. Clones were read by immunoSEQ multiplex PCR, and TCRdb kept only the in-frame ones, dropping some. That table furnishes V, J and clone size, whereas the DNA furnished D and trimming. The sample has more than 2 million clones; roughly 93% are singletons.

This clone has a single count. The origin of this receptor is a man aged 18 to 29 in good health. Some clones in this sample may be carry-over from other donors' samples. V is TRBV7-9 and J is TRBJ1-1; the D is unclear. Sequencing was done on a sample of naive CD8+ T cells from PBMCs. The CDR3 sequence is CASSLGSADYMNTEAFF. As DNA, the CDR3 is TGTGCCAGCAGCTTAGGTTCGGCTGACTACATGAACACTGAAGCTTTCTTT.